The 21 T cell receptor beta chains below come from one sample, sequenced in a study of blood T cell repertoires in COVID-19. Method: immunoSEQ multiplex PCR; TCRdb's copy keeps in-frame clones and lacks some. The sample has about 220,000 clones, approximately 83% seen once. The sequenced material came from peripheral blood. The receptor set was obtained from a woman in her thirties or forties with active or convalescent COVID-19.

This sequence joins TRBV24-1 and TRBJ1-2, with TRBD1 matching over 9 bases. Germline trimming cut 4 bases from V and 3 bases from J; bases unmatched to any gene: 5. The CDR3 loop spans 15 amino acids. In germline, CDR1 is KGHDR, CDR2 SFDVKD. CDR3 sequence (DNA): TGTGCCACCAGTGACACACGACAGGGGGACTATGGCTACACCTTC. Protein: CATSDTRQGDYGYTF.

The chain couples TRBV6-5 to TRBJ1-5; 7 bases map to TRBD1. Germline V gene data show CDR1 as MNHEY and CDR2 as SVGAGI. There are 14 residues in the CDR3. V shed 6 bases and J 6 bases; nucleotides not matched to a gene: 8. The CDR3 sequence: CASRETGPGQPQHF. The CDR3 region has the DNA TGTGCCAGCAGAGAGACAGGGCCGGGTCAGCCCCAGCATTTT.

The CDR3 loop reads CASSLAWGQGARVGNTIYF. The CDR3 nucleotides read TGTGCCAGCAGCTTAGCGTGGGGGCAGGGAGCCCGTGTGGGAAACACCATATATTTT. The V gene is TRBV7-8, the J gene TRBJ1-3; a possible D gene is TRBD1 (6 bases). The CDR3 consists of 19 residues. V gave up 0 bases and J gave up 4 bases, with 22 bases separating them. The germline gives CDR1 SGHVS, CDR2 FQNEAQ.

A single count supports this clone. The rearrangement links TRBV19 to TRBJ1-1, with a weak D call TRBD1 (6 bases). The CDR3 is 14 residues long. V shed 4 bases and J shed 3 bases, with 12 bases lying between them. Germline values: CDR1 LNHDA, CDR2 SQIVND (reference sequence). CDR3 sequence reads: CASSRRGGDTEAFF. The CDR3 DNA follows: TGTGCCAGTAGTAGAAGAGGGGGGGACACTGAAGCTTTCTTT. Variable domain in full (rest from reference TRBV19 and TRBJ1-1): DGGITQSPKYLFRKEGQNVTLSCEQNLNHDAMYWYRQDPGQGLRLIYYSQIVNDFQKGDIAEGYSVSREKKESFPLTVTSAQKNPTAFYLCASSRRGGDTEAFFGQGTRLTVV.

This clone is a singleton in its sample. V usage is TRBV9 and J usage is TRBJ2-4, with D perhaps TRBD1 (5 bases). The CDR3 runs to 16 residues. Germline V gene data show CDR1 as SGDLS and CDR2 as YYNGEE. Between the trimmed V and J ends, which lost 0 bases and 1 base, there was a span of 11 bases. Written as DNA, the CDR3 is TGTGCCAGCAGCGTAGGGGCAGGGTTGGCCAAAAACATTCAGTACTTC. Its translation: CASSVGAGLAKNIQYF.

The gene calls are TRBV5-1 and TRBJ2-1, with 8 positions matching TRBD2. CDR1 SGHRS and CDR2 YFSETQ come from the germline V gene. The CDR3 sequence is 18 residues long. The V segment lost 0 bases and the J segment 1 base; nucleotides outside the gene matches: 9. CDR3 nucleotide sequence: TGCGCCAGCAGCTTGGTTTCCAGCGGGAGAGGTTCCTACAATGAGCAGTTCTTC. This translates into CASSLVSSGRGSYNEQFF.

V is TRBV7-9 and J is TRBJ1-2; 7 bases match TRBD1. Per the germline V gene, CDR1 is SEHNR and CDR2 is FQNEAQ (reference sequence). The CDR3 contains 15 residues. The J segment lost 4 bases and the V segment lost 5 bases, leaving 10 bases of the junction unmatched. CDR3 loop: CASSVRAQGTYGYTF. The CDR3, as DNA: TGTGCCAGCAGCGTTAGGGCACAGGGGACCTATGGCTACACCTTC.

This sequence joins TRBV14 and TRBJ1-4; the match to TRBD1 covers 10 bases. Germline-derived CDR1 and CDR2 are SGHDN and FVKESK. The junction had 12 bases not matched to a gene; V was cut back by 4 bases and J by 7 bases. This CDR3 has 17 residues. The CDR3 DNA reads as TGTGCCAGCAGCCTACTTGGACAGGGGGTTTTGGGTGAAAAACTGTTTTTT. It is translated as CASSLLGQGVLGEKLFF.

This chain connects TRBV27 to TRBJ2-7, with D unclear. Looked up from germline, CDR1 is MNHEY and CDR2 is SMNVEV (reference sequence). Trimming pared 7 bases from V and 3 bases from J, leaving 7 bases between. The CDR3 spans 11 residues. The CDR3 coding sequence is TGTGCCAGCATCCACGGCTACGAGCAGTACTTC. It codes for CASIHGYEQYF.

V usage is TRBV11-1 and J usage is TRBJ2-5, with TRBD2 identical over 7 bases. V lost 2 bases, J lost 5 bases, and 8 bases stayed unmatched. CDR1 is SGHAT, CDR2 FQDESV, per germline (reference sequence). The CDR3 contains 15 residues. The CDR3 spells CASSLSFGGRETQYF. The CDR3 coding sequence is TGTGCCAGCAGCTTAAGTTTCGGGGGGAGGGAGACCCAGTACTTC.

This clone was seen a few times. This chain links TRBV5-6 with TRBJ2-1; 9 positions match TRBD1. Germline V lookup: CDR1 SGHDT, CDR2 YYEEEE. The junction had 4 bases not matched to a gene; V was cut back by 1 base and J by 2 bases. The CDR3 spans 16 residues. The CDR3 nucleotides are TGTGCCAGCAGCTTGTATGGGACAGGGACCTACAATGAGCAGTTCTTC. This encodes CASSLYGTGTYNEQFF.

V is TRBV6-2 or TRBV6-3 and J is TRBJ1-2; 11 bases are a match to TRBD1. V lost 2 bases and J lost 3; bases outside the gene matches: 2. There are 15 residues in the CDR3. Germline V gene lookup returns CDR1 MNHEY and CDR2 SVGEGT. The CDR3 reads CASSYPGQGDYGYTF. The DNA of the CDR3 is TGTGCCAGCAGTTACCCGGGACAGGGGGACTATGGCTACACCTTC.

This clone was counted only a few times. The chain carries TRBV5-6 and TRBJ1-1; 7 nucleotides match TRBD1. The germline V gene encodes CDR1 SGHDT and CDR2 YYEEEE. The J segment lost 2 bases and the V segment lost 4 bases, leaving 5 bases of the junction unmatched. This CDR3 has 14 residues. In DNA form, the CDR3 reads TGTGCCAGCAGCCGATGGACAGGAAACACTGAAGCTTTCTTT. It encodes CASSRWTGNTEAFF.

This clone was seen only once. CDR3 protein: CASSLSQENTGELFF. The CDR3, as DNA: TGTGCCAGCAGCTTGTCGCAGGAAAACACCGGGGAGCTGTTTTTT. The rearrangement joins TRBV5-4 to TRBJ2-2, with D uncertain. The germline gives CDR1 SGHNT, CDR2 YYREEE (reference sequence). V was clipped by 1 base and J by 2 bases, with 9 bases between them. The CDR3 contains 15 residues.

The CDR3 is CSVRQGYGYTF. DNA of the CDR3: TGCAGCGTTAGACAGGGTTATGGCTACACCTTC. This sequence joins TRBV29-1 and TRBJ1-2; 7 bases line up with TRBD1. The junction had 2 bases not matched to a gene; V was cut back by 5 bases and J by 5 bases. The length of the CDR3 is 11 residues. CDR1 and CDR2 from the germline V gene are SQVTM and ANQGSEA.

The V gene is TRBV4-3, the J gene TRBJ2-7; the D gene is possibly TRBD2 (5 bases). The CDR3 totals 13 residues. Germline-derived CDR1 and CDR2 are LGHNA and YSLEER. V was shortened by 1 base and J by 2 bases, with 6 bases between the two germline ends. The CDR3 coding sequence is TGCGCCAGCAGCCAAGGGAGGACCTACGAGCAGTACTTC. Protein product: CASSQGRTYEQYF.

The rearrangement uses TRBV7-9 and TRBJ2-1; TRBD2 matches at 8 bases. V dropped 4 bases and J dropped 5; count of bases not matched to a gene: 7. Germline V CDR1 and CDR2: SEHNR, FQNEAQ (reference sequence). This CDR3 has 15 amino acids. This CDR3 reads CASSSWDSGNNEQFF. The CDR3 DNA sequence: TGTGCCAGCAGCTCGTGGGATAGCGGGAACAATGAGCAGTTCTTC.

The V gene is TRBV19, the J gene TRBJ2-3, with TRBD1 identical over 12 bases. The CDR3 is 21 amino acids. Germline V gives CDR1 LNHDA, CDR2 SQIVND (reference sequence). J lost 1 base, V lost 5 bases, and 19 bases had no gene match. The CDR3 DNA sequence: TGTGCCAGTAGTCCCTGGGGGACAGGGGGCCCAGCGGGAGGGCGCACAGATACGCAGTATTTT. It yields the protein CASSPWGTGGPAGGRTDTQYF.

The gene calls are TRBV3-1 (or the pseudogene TRBV3-2) and TRBJ2-7; D perhaps matches TRBD2 (5 bases). The V end was cut by 5 bases, the J end by 6 bases, with 11 bases between. Germline CDR1 reads LGHDT; CDR2 reads YNNKEL (reference sequence). This CDR3 has 12 amino acids. The CDR3 is CASSTYAGEQYF. CDR3 bases: TGTGCCAGCAGCACCTACGCGGGCGAGCAGTACTTC.

The rearrangement uses TRBV11-1 and TRBJ1-2; TRBD1 is a possible D gene (6 bases). The ends were cut back, 5 bases at V and 4 bases at J, with 14 bases in the middle. The CDR3 is made up of 14 amino acids. The V gene's germline CDR1 is SGHAT and CDR2 FQDESV (reference sequence). Here the CDR3 reads CASSTPGDSYGYTF. The CDR3 region has the DNA TGTGCCAGCAGCACTCCAGGGGATAGCTATGGCTACACCTTC.

The chain employs TRBV7-3 and TRBJ2-6, with D tentatively TRBD1 (6 bases). Germline V gene lookup returns CDR1 SGHTA and CDR2 FQGTGA. With 3 bases removed from V and 2 bases from J, the gap between germline ends came to 11 bases. The CDR3 spans 16 residues. For the CDR3, the DNA is TGTGCCAGCAGCTTGACAGGTGGTGCTGGGGCCAACGTCCTGACTTTC. Its protein product is CASSLTGGAGANVLTF.